The sequence of this T cell receptor beta chain was determined in a study of T cell responses to AZD1222 COVID-19 vaccine (dated by TCRdb to the early 2020s). About the investigation overall: TCR sequencing was performed for 230 to 250 trial participants, of whom about 200 were given two doses of AZD1222 and 26 were given two doses of MenACWY control vaccine. Trial participants were enrolled into age subgroups of 18-55, 56-69 and 70-plus years, which contained about 150, 27 and 61 TCR-sequenced participants, respectively.

Inclusive of the bounding cysteine and phenylalanine, the CDR3 is 14 residues long. Of the read, only the CDR3 DNA is kept; its 42 bases are in frame from base 1. The CDR1 and CDR2 encoded by the germline V gene are MNHEY and SVGAGI. Trimming takes 5 bases from V and 4 bases from J, and the germline ends sit 15 bases apart. The investigation overall reported the following: Because no day 14 peak-response samples were available, repertoires were characterized only after the peak T cell response. The 56-69-year group was small, and its depth increase did not reach significance, likely because of low power. Vaccine-associated CD4 TCRs spanned the whole spike protein, with dominant responses in regions 160-218 and 743-854. Nearly half of unique spike-specific TCRs reportedly recognized epitopes outside regions mutated in the B.1.351 and B.1.1.7 variants. Most participants were white British and females outnumbered males, and the authors suggested that clonal diversity may have been underestimated. Conclusions about previously exposed vaccinees are limited, since just five to seven AZD1222 recipients were seropositive for SARS-CoV-2 at baseline. A significant rise in spike-specific TCR breadth and depth was observed after two AZD1222 doses relative to day 0 and relative to MenACWY recipients.

The time point label on this specimen signifies: about 28 days (+/-7) after the second vaccine dose. AZD1222 recipients with second doses at about 4 weeks or about 12 weeks were pooled, because spike-specific TCR depth and breadth did not differ between schedules. Samples from vaccinated people were obtained from the UK trials COV001 and COV002, which included a single-blind randomized controlled phase 2/3 trial of AZD1222 (ChAdOx1 nCoV-19) in healthy adults. For TCRbeta chain sequencing, PBMC samples from trial participants were taken at day 0 and at day 28 after the second dose. The CDR3 regions of human TCRbeta chains were subjected to immunosequencing. Under the source paper's analysis protocol: Repertoire TCRs were matched against a reference library of SARS-CoV-2-specific TCRs generated with the MIRA antigen-specificity platform. Breadth was defined as the fraction of unique TCRs that were SARS-CoV-2-associated, and depth was defined as the fraction of total T cells that were SARS-CoV-2-associated. Using the MIRA data, each spike-specific TCR was mapped to the spike region that the TCR reacts to and placed in a CD4 or CD8 class. Log10-transformed breadth and depth values were compared by one-way ANOVA with Sidak's multiple comparisons tests. TCRdb took over this immuneACCESS table, retaining in-frame rearrangements with V and J assigned. Such tables are incomplete; in checked studies, under half of the missing clones stem from an unresolved V gene, and the remainder is unexplained. Clonal size and the V and J genes are those of that table, whereas D and trimming came from the DNA. The table for this sample lists 190,000 or so clones; around 90% of them were counted only once. Clones ranked in the top ten supply roughly 27% of the sample.

Details on this clone: No cognate antigen has been identified for it. No much larger clone exists at a distance of one base, and base qualities are not known.

The sequenced sample was peripheral blood, obtained 28 days after the second AZD1222 dose. The chain was built from TRBV6-5 and TRBJ2-7; 7 matching bases give a weak D call of TRBD1. This sequence originates from an adult who received the AZD1222 COVID-19 vaccine. The CDR3 protein is CASSLLSGGYEQYF. The DNA is TGTGCCAGCAGTCTTCTCTCAGGGGGGTACGAGCAGTACTTC.